Below, 6 T cell receptor beta chains from the same sample are listed, as sequenced in a study of radiotherapy plus CTLA-4 blockade in lung cancer. Measured with immunoSEQ multiplex PCR; TCRdb has only the in-frame clones, and not every one. The data hold approximately 25,000 clones, with approximately 80% observed a single time. The sequenced sample was peripheral blood, obtained from a patient treated with radiotherapy plus ipilimumab. All receptors come from a human donor with non-small cell lung cancer that progressed on radiotherapy plus ipilimumab.

This clone showed up just a few times. This chain connects TRBV7-3 to TRBJ2-7, with D tentatively TRBD1 (7 bases). This CDR3 has 15 amino acids. Germline loops: CDR1 SGHTA, CDR2 FQGTGA. Between the trimmed V and J ends, which lost 2 bases and 1 base, there was a span of 12 bases. CDR3 in amino acids: CASSLEQGRSYEQYF. The CDR3 DNA is TGTGCCAGCAGCTTAGAACAGGGGAGGTCCTACGAGCAGTACTTC.

The chain links TRBV5-1 to TRBJ2-5; D might be TRBD1 (6 bases). The CDR3 contains 15 residues. Germline CDR1 reads SGHRS; CDR2 reads YFSETQ. V was shortened by 2 bases and J by 2 bases, with 13 bases between the two germline ends. DNA for the CDR3: TGCGCCAGCAGCTTAGGCCTAACAGGGCAAGAGACCCAGTACTTC. Its protein is CASSLGLTGQETQYF.

The chain has TRBV30 and TRBJ2-7; 8 bases are a match to TRBD1. The CDR3 has 15 residues. J lost 1 base, V lost 3 bases, and 8 bases had no gene match. Germline assignment: CDR1 GTSNPN and CDR2 SVGIG (reference sequence). CDR3 protein: CAWRPRDRSSYEQYF. The CDR3 DNA is TGTGCCTGGAGGCCCCGGGACAGGTCTTCCTACGAGCAGTACTTC.

This clone was seen only once. The chain recombines TRBV11-2 with TRBJ2-1, with a possible D match to TRBD2 (5 bases). The germline V gene has CDR1 SGHAT and CDR2 FQNNGV. Between the trimmed V and J ends, which lost 4 bases and 3 bases, there was a span of 19 bases. The CDR3 sequence is 17 residues long. The CDR3 loop is CASSSEGRGNFYNEQFF. The CDR3 nucleotides are TGTGCCAGCAGCTCCGAGGGCAGAGGCAACTTCTACAATGAGCAGTTCTTC. Complete variable domain (other parts from reference TRBV11-2 and TRBJ2-1): EAGVAQSPRYKIIEKRQSVAFWCNPISGHATLYWYQQILGQGPKLLIQFQNNGVVDDSQLPKDRFSAERLKGVDSTLKIQPAKLEDSAVYLCASSSEGRGNFYNEQFFGPGTRLTVL.

The V gene is TRBV5-4, the J gene TRBJ1-2; a weak D match, TRBD1 (5 bases). V lost 4 bases to trimming and J lost 0 bases, with 16 bases between them. The CDR3 spans 16 residues. Germline loops: CDR1 SGHNT, CDR2 YYREEE (reference sequence). The chain's CDR3 is CASSGGWAGTNYGYTF. CDR3 coding DNA: TGTGCCAGCAGCGGGGGTTGGGCAGGCACTAACTATGGCTACACCTTC. Together with reference TRBV5-4 and TRBJ1-2, the CDR3 gives the full variable domain: ETGVTQSPTHLIKTRGQQVTLRCSSQSGHNTVSWYQQALGQGPQFIFQYYREEENGRGNFPPRFSGLQFPNYSSELNVNALELDDSALYLCASSGGWAGTNYGYTFGSGTRLTVV.

The chain links TRBV6-5 to TRBJ2-1; D is undetermined. CDR3 size: 12 residues. The V gene lost 4 bases and the J gene lost 3 bases, with 4 bases spanning the gap. Germline CDR1 is MNHEY and CDR2 is SVGAGI. CDR3 in amino acids: CASSSGYNEQFF. CDR3 DNA sequence: TGTGCCAGCAGTTCCGGCTACAATGAGCAGTTCTTC.